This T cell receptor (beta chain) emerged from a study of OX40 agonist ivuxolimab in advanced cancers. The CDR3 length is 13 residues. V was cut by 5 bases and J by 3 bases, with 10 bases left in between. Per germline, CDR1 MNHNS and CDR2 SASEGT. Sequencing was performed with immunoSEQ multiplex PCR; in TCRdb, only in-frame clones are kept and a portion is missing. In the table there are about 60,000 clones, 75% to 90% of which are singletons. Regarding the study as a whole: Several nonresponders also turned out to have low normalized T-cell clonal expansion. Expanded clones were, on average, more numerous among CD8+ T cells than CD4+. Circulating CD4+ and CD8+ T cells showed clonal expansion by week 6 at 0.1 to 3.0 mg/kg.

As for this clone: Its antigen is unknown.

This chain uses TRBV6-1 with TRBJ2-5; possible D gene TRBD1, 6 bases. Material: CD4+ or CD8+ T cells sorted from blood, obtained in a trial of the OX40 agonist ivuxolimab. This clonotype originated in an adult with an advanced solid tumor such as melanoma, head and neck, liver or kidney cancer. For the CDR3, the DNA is TGTGCCAGCAGTCTCGGGACAAAAGAGACCCAGTACTTC. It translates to CASSLGTKETQYF.